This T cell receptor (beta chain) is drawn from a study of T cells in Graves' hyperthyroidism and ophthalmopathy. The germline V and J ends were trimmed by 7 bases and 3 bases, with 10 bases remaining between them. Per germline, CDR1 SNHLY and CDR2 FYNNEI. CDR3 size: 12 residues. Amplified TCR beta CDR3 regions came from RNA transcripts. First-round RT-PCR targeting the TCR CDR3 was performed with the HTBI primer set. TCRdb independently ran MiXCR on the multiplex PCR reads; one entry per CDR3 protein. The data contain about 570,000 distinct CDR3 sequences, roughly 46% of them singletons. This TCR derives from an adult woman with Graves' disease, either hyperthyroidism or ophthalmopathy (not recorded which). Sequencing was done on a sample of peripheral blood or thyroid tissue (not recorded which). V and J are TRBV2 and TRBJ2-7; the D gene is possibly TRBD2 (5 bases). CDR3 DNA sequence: TGTGCCAGCAACTGGGAGAGCTACGAGCAGTACTTC. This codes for CASNWESYEQYF.